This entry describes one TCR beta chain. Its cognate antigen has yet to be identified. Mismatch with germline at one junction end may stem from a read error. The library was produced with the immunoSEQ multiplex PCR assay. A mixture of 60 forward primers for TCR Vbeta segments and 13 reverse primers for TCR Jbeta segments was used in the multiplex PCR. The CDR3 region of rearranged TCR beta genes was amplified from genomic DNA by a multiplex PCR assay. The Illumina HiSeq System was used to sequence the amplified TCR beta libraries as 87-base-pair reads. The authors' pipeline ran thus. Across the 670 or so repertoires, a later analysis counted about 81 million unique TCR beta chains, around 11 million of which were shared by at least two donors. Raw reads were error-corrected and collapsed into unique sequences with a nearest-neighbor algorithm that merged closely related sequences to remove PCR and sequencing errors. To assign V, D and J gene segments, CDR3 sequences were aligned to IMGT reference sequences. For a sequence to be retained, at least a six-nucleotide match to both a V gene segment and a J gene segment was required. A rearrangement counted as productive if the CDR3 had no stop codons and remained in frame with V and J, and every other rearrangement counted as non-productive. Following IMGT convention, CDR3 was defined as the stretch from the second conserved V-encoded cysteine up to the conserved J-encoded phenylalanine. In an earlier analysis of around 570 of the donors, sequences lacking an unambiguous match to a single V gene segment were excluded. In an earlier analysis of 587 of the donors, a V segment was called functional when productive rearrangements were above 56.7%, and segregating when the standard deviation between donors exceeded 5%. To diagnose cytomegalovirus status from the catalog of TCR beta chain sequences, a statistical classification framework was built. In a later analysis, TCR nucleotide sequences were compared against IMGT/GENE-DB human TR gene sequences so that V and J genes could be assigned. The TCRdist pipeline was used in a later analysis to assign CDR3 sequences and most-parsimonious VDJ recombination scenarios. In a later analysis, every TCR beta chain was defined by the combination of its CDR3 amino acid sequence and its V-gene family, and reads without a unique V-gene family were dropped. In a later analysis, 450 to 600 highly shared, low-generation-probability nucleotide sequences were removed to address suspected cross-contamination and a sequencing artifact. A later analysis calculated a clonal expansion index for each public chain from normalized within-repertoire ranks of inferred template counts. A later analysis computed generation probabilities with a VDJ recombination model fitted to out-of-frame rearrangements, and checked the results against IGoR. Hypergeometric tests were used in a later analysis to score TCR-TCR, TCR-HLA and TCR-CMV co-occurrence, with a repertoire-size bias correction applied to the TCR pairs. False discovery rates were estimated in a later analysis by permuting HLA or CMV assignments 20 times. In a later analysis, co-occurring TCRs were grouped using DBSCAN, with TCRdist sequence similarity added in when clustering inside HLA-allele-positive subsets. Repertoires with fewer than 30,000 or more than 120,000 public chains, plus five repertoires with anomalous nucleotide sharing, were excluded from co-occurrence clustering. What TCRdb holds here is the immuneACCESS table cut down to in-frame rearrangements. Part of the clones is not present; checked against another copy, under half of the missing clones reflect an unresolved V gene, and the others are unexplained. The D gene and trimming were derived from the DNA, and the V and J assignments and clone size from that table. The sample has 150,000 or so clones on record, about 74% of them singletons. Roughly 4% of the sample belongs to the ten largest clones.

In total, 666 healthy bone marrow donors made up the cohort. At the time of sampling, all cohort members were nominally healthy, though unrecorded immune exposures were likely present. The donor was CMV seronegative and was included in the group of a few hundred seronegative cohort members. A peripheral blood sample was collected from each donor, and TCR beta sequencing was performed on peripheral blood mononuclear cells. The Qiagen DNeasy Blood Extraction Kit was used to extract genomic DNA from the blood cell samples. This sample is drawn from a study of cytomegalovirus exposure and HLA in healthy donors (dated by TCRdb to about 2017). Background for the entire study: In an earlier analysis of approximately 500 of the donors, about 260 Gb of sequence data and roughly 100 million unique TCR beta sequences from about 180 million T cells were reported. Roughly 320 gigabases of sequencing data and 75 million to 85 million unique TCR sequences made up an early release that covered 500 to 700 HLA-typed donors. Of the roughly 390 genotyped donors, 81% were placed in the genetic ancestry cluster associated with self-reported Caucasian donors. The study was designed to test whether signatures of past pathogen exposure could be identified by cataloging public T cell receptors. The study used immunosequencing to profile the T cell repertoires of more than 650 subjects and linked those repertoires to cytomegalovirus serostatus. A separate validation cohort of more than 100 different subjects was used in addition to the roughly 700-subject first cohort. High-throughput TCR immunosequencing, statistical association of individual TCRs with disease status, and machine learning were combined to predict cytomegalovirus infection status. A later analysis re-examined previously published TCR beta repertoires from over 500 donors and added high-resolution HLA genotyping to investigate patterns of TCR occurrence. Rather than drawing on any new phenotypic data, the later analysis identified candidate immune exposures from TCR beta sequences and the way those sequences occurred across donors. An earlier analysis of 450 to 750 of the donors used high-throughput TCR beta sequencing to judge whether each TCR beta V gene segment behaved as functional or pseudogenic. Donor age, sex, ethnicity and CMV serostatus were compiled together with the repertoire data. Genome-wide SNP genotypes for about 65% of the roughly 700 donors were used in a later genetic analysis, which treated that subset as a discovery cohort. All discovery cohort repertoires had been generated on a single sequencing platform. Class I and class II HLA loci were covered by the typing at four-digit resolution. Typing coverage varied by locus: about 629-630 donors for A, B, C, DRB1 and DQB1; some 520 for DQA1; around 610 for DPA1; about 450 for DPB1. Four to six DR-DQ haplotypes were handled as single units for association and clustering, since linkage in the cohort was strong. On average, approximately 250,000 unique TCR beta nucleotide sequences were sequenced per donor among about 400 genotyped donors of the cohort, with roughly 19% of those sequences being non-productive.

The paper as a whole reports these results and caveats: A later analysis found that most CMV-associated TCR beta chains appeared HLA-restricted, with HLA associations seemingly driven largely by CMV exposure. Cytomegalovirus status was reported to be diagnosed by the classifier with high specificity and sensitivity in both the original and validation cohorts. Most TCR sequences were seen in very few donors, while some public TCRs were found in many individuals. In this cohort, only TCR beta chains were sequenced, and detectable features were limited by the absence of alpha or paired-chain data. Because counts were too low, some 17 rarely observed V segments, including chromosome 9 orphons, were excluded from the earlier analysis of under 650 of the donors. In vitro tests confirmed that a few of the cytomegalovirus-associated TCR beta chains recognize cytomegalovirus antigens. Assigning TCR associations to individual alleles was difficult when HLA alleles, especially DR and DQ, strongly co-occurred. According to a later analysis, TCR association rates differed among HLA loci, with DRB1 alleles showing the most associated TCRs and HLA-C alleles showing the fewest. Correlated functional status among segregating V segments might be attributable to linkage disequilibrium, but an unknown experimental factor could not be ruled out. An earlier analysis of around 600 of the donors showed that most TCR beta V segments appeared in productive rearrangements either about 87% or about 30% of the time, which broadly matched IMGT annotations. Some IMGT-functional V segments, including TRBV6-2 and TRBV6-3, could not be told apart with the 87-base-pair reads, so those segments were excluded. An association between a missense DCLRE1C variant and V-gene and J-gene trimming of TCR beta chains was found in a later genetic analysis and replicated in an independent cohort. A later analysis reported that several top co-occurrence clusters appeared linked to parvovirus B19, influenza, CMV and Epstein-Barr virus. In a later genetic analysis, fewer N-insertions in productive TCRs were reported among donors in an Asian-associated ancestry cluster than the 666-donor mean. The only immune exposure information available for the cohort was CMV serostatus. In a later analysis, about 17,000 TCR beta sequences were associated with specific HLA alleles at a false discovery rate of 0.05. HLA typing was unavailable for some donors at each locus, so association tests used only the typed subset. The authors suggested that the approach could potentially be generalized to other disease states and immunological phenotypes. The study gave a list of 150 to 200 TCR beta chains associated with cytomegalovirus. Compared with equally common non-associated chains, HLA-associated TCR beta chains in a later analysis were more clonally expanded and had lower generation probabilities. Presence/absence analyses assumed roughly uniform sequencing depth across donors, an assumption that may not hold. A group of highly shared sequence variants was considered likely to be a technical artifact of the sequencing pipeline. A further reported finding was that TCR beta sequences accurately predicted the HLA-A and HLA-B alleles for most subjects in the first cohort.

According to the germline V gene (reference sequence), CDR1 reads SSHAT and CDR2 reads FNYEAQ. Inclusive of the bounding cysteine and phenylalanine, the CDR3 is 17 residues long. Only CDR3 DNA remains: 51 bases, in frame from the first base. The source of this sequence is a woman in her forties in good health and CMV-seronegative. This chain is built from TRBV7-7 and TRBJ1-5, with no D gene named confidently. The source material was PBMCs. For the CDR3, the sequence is CASSLVYRGWGNQPQHF. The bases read TGTGCTAGCAGCTTAGTTTACCGGGGATGGGGCAATCAGCCCCAGCATTTT.